This T cell receptor (beta chain) stems from a study of beta chain features in type 1 diabetes. General study points: Whether HLA type influences TCRB rearrangement remained unresolved here. cDNA-based reads could over-represent cells with high TCR expression. Fewer junction insertions and more nucleotide deletions appeared in type 1 diabetes patients.

Germline V gene sequence: CDR1 KGHSH, CDR2 LQKENI. V shed 3 bases and J shed 3 bases, with 14 bases lying between them. CDR3 length: 16 residues. Cells sorted by CD45RO/CCR7/CD25/CD127/CD95/CD27 comprised CD4+ naive, central memory, regulatory and stem cell-like memory cells. As regards this clone: Its cognate antigen is unknown.

What was sequenced were expressed TCRB transcripts, since all of the isolated RNA had been reverse transcribed. Sequencing used immunoSEQ multiplex PCR; TCRdb keeps in-frame clones, though not all of them. The profile shows roughly 230,000 clones, 7.5% to 10% of them singletons. The V and J genes are TRBV18 and TRBJ2-2, with D perhaps matching TRBD2 (5 bases). What was sequenced was naive CD4+ T cells from blood. The TCR sequence derives from a young woman in good health. CDR3 sequence reads: CASSPEGLPYTGELFF. The CDR3 coding sequence is TGTGCCAGCTCACCGGAAGGACTTCCTTACACCGGGGAGCTGTTTTTT.